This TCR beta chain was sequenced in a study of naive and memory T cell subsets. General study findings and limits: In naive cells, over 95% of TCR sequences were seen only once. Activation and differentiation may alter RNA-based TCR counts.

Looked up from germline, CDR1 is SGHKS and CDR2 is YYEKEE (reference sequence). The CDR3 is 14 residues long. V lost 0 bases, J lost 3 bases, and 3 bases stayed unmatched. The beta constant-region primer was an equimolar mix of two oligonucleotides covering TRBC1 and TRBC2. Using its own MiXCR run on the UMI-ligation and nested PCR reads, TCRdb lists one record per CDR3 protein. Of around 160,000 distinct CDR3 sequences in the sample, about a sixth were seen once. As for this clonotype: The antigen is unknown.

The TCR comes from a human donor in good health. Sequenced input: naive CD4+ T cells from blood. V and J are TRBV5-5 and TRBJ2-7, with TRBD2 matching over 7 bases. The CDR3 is CASSLETSSYEQYF. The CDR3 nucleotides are TGTGCCAGCAGCTTGGAGACTAGCAGCTACGAGCAGTACTTC. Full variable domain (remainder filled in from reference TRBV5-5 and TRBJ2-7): DAGVTQSPTHLIKTRGQQVTLRCSPISGHKSVSWYQQVLGQGPQFIFQYYEKEERGRGNFPDRFSARQFPNYSSELNVNALLLGDSALYLCASSLETSSYEQYFGPGTRLTVT.